A selection of T cell receptor beta chains follows, all from one sample in a study of cytomegalovirus exposure and HLA in healthy donors. Assay used: immunoSEQ multiplex PCR; TCRdb lists only in-frame clones, some missing. The sample lists fewer than 85,000 clones; approximately 79% were seen once. Sample: PBMCs. These receptors all come from a woman aged 35 to 49 in good health and CMV-seropositive. Each CDR3 is given without its conserved first and last residue. Fields, in order: V gene, J gene, D gene, CDR3 protein. A D gene is named only where the DNA matches it firmly.

>TRBV6-6|TRBJ1-4|TRBD1
ASTDSGQGVEKLF
>TRBV11-2|TRBJ1-4|NA
ASSLWQGHEKLF
>TRBV19|TRBJ2-7|NA
ASSTPGGQFYEQY
>TRBV9|TRBJ2-5|NA
ASSGSGGLKETQY
>TRBV19|TRBJ2-1|TRBD1
ASLGDSSYNEQF
>TRBV5-6|TRBJ1-1|NA
ASSLAGGAGPDTEAF
>TRBV6-5|TRBJ1-1|TRBD1
ASSYSTTGNEAF
>TRBV5-1|TRBJ2-3|NA
ASSFLGGGLTDTQY
>TRBV6-1|TRBJ1-6|NA
ASILLPNSPLH
>TRBV7-3|TRBJ2-5|NA
ASSQTGSGETQY
>TRBV18|TRBJ1-2|NA
ASSPDQSGGYT
>TRBV19|TRBJ1-4|NA
ASSTQDSATNEKLF
>TRBV5-1|TRBJ2-1|NA
ASSSFNEQF
>TRBV4-2|TRBJ1-2|NA
ASSQDHNGYT
>TRBV5-8|TRBJ2-1|NA
ASSGGGVRSYNEQF
>TRBV6-5|TRBJ1-6|NA
ASSYQGYNSPLH
>TRBV27|TRBJ1-4|TRBD1
ASRPPGGLNEKLF
>TRBV27|TRBJ2-3|TRBD1
ASSLSLRGLGDTQY
>TRBV21-1|TRBJ2-7|NA
ASSKGGRIYEQY
>TRBV6-6|TRBJ1-2|TRBD1
ASSPGQGADGYT
>TRBV5-1|TRBJ1-1|NA
ASSLVGQNTEAF
>TRBV6-1|TRBJ2-7|NA
AGNSRGEQY
>TRBV2|TRBJ1-5|NA
ASSPSQGLSNQPQH
>TRBV29-1|TRBJ2-3|TRBD2
SVEPSGGDTQY
>TRBV7-9|TRBJ2-7|NA
SSSLATATYEQY
>TRBV2|TRBJ1-5|TRBD1
ASSVTGDQPQH
>TRBV4-1|TRBJ1-6|NA
ASSQVYRAESPLH
>TRBV27|TRBJ1-2|NA
ASSPTERAPYGYT
>TRBV2|TRBJ2-7|NA
ASRQQGTAQY
>TRBV7-9|TRBJ2-2|TRBD1
ASAPGTGSGELF
>TRBV5-6|TRBJ2-5|TRBD2
ASSLTGTSGAFQETQY
>TRBV30|TRBJ1-6|NA
ASFGGFGSPLH
>TRBV7-2|TRBJ1-5|NA
ASSLVSGMSNQPQH
>TRBV28|TRBJ2-7|TRBD1
ASRGPGGQGRYEQY
>TRBV10-3|TRBJ1-3|NA
ASGWGGGNTIY
>TRBV5-4|TRBJ1-1|TRBD1
ASSLGGQAEAF
>TRBV25-1|TRBJ2-5|NA
ASSDNRRGETQY
>TRBV2|TRBJ1-1|NA
ARTAGIMNTEAF
>TRBV19|TRBJ1-4|TRBD1
ASRWTGGEEKLF
>TRBV11-2|TRBJ2-3|TRBD2
ASSLVSASGGDTQY
>TRBV27|TRBJ1-2|NA
ASSLGIPGHRGYGYT
>TRBV5-4|TRBJ2-3|TRBD2
ASSPRGGGDTDTQY
>TRBV30|TRBJ2-1|NA
AWNQGFAYNEQF
>TRBV5-4|TRBJ1-1|NA
ASSSTGMNTEAF
>TRBV7-6|TRBJ1-5|NA
ASSPGPAGDQPQH
>TRBV2|TRBJ1-4|NA
ASSETVQGRGEKLF
>TRBV5-6|TRBJ1-5|NA
ASSFHGFNQPQH
>TRBV5-1|TRBJ1-1|NA
ASSRGRENTEAF
>TRBV7-9|TRBJ1-2|TRBD1
ASSPRTGGAYGYT
>TRBV30|TRBJ1-5|NA
AWSEGQYNQPQH
>TRBV9|TRBJ1-1|NA
ASSAIDTSNTEAF
>TRBV2|TRBJ2-2|NA
ASSETGLFTGELF
>TRBV19|NA|NA
ASSTTPSYEQY
>TRBV2|TRBJ2-1|NA
ASSVDEDRRPNEQF
>TRBV12-5|TRBJ1-4|TRBD1
ASAPRGQGDEKLF
>TRBV5-1|TRBJ1-1|NA
ASSSGQLGTEAF
>TRBV11-1|TRBJ2-7|TRBD1
ASRDEGQAHKS
>TRBV5-1|TRBJ2-5|NA
ASSLELGGAETQY
>TRBV5-1|TRBJ2-1|TRBD1
ASSWDRDNEQF